Presented here are 28 T cell receptor beta chains from one specimen sequenced in a study of response to subunit inactivated influenza vaccine. TCRdb re-derived calls from the RT-PCR reads in MiXCR, one entry per CDR3 protein. Among 500,000 or so distinct CDR3 sequences listed, approximately 9.9% were seen once. Sequencing was performed on PBMCs from blood, taken roughly 45 days after vaccination. The receptors shown here come from a man over 45 who received an inactivated influenza vaccine.

There are a few counts of this clonotype. This chain uses TRBV24-1 with TRBJ2-4; D is ambiguous. Germline V gives CDR1 KGHDR, CDR2 SFDVKD. Trimming cost V 5 bases and J 3 bases, with 13 bases left between them. The CDR3 has 15 amino acids. The CDR3, as DNA: TGTGCCACCAGTGTAGCCGGTGAAGGCAAAAACATTCAGTACTTC. Protein: CATSVAGEGKNIQYF.

This clonotype appeared a few times. The chain combines TRBV2 with TRBJ2-7; D unclear. The CDR3 runs to 11 residues. CDR1 is SNHLY and CDR2 is FYNNEI in the germline V gene. V was trimmed by 7 bases and J by 9 bases, leaving 13 bases between them. In DNA, the CDR3 is TGTGCCAGCAAAACCGACACGGTGCAGTACTTC. It specifies CASKTDTVQYF.

This clonotype was picked up many times. The V gene is TRBV7-8, the J gene TRBJ2-1, with 11 bases fitting TRBD2. The CDR3 runs to 15 residues. CDR1 is SGHVS and CDR2 is FQNEAQ in the germline V gene. Trimming took 5 bases from V and 5 from J; bases not matched to a gene: 5. The CDR3 region is CASSRGTSGNNEQFF. As DNA, the CDR3 is TGTGCCAGCAGCCGCGGGACTAGCGGCAACAATGAGCAGTTCTTC.

This clonotype has a handful of counts. V gene TRBV29-1 combines with J gene TRBJ1-5, with D hard to call. The germline V gene encodes CDR1 SQVTM and CDR2 ANQGSEA. V dropped 5 bases and J dropped 1 base, with 6 bases sitting between them. The CDR3 contains 12 residues. DNA of the CDR3: TGCAGCGTTAGAACAAGCAATCAGCCCCAGCATTTT. This sequence encodes CSVRTSNQPQHF.

This clonotype came up a few times. CDR3 sequence reads: CASSLGRGTGFYEQYF. DNA for the CDR3: TGTGCCAGCAGCCTGGGCCGCGGGACAGGTTTCTACGAGCAGTACTTC. V usage is TRBV7-9 and J usage is TRBJ2-7; 8 nucleotides align to TRBD1. The CDR3 loop spans 16 amino acids. From germline, CDR1 is SEHNR and CDR2 FQNEAQ (reference sequence). The V segment lost 5 bases and the J segment 3 bases; nucleotides outside the gene matches: 12.

This clonotype was seen more than once but under ten times. The rearrangement uses TRBV4-3 and TRBJ1-3, with unresolved D. The CDR3 length is 17 residues. The V and J ends lost 1 base and 4 bases respectively, with 17 bases between them. In germline, CDR1 is LGHNA, CDR2 YSLEER. The CDR3 DNA reads as TGCGCCAGCAGCCAAGTTAAATTTAGGGAAACGGGAAACACCATATATTTT. Residues: CASSQVKFRETGNTIYF.

This clonotype was seen a few times. The chain uses TRBV4-2 and TRBJ1-5; D perhaps matches TRBD1 (5 bases). V dropped 0 bases and J dropped 6 bases, with 21 bases sitting between them. The germline V gene encodes CDR1 LGHNA and CDR2 YNFKEQ. The CDR3 runs to 18 residues. CDR3 DNA: TGTGCCAGCAGCCAAGATGGGTGGGGGGGTAACGGTGGTCAGCCCCAGCATTTT. Its protein is CASSQDGWGGNGGQPQHF.

This clonotype was detected many times. The chain couples TRBV12-3 or TRBV12-4 to TRBJ2-2; the D is unclear. CDR3 size: 14 residues. V was shortened by 4 bases and J by 1 base, with 7 bases between the two germline ends. CDR3 protein: CASSSYENTGELFF. The CDR3 bases are TGTGCCAGCAGTTCCTACGAGAACACCGGGGAGCTGTTTTTT.

The V gene is TRBV4-3, the J gene TRBJ1-3, with TRBD1 matching over 7 bases. Germline lookup yields CDR1 LGHNA and CDR2 YSLEER. With V trimmed by 0 bases and J by 3 bases, 14 bases remained unmatched. The CDR3 is 19 amino acids. The CDR3 loop is CASSQDPWTDRVGGNTIYF. The CDR3 coding sequence is TGCGCCAGCAGCCAAGATCCCTGGACCGACAGGGTCGGTGGAAACACCATATATTTT.

V and J are TRBV11-1 and TRBJ2-1; tentatively, D is TRBD2 (6 bases). The CDR3 sequence is 18 residues long. The germline gives CDR1 SGHAT, CDR2 FQDESV (reference sequence). Deletions cut 1 base from V and 4 bases from J, with 20 bases between. The CDR3 DNA reads as TGTGCCAGCAGCTTAGTGGTCGGGGGAGGATCGTCGTACAATGAGCAGTTCTTC. Protein: CASSLVVGGGSSYNEQFF.

The J gene is TRBJ2-3, the V gene TRBV4-3; D call uncertain. The CDR3 is 15 amino acids. V lost 4 bases and J 0 bases, leaving 11 bases between the germline ends. The V gene's germline CDR1 is LGHNA and CDR2 YSLEER. The CDR3 sequence is CASSLADGSTDTQYF. The CDR3 nucleotides read TGCGCCAGCAGCCTCGCGGACGGCAGCACAGATACGCAGTATTTT.

This clonotype was seen a handful of times. The rearrangement uses TRBV28 and TRBJ1-5; D may be TRBD1 (6 bases). V was pared by 6 bases and J by 0 bases, with 9 bases between. The CDR3 loop spans 14 amino acids. The germline V gene has CDR1 MDHEN and CDR2 SYDVKM. CDR3 sequence: CASSRGYSNQPQHF. CDR3 coding DNA: TGTGCCAGCAGCAGGGGATATAGCAATCAGCCCCAGCATTTT.

This clonotype was counted only a few times. The CDR3 sequence: CASRYTGNNQPQHF. Here the CDR3 DNA reads TGTGCCAGCAGGTACACAGGGAACAATCAGCCCCAGCATTTT. The gene calls are TRBV28 and TRBJ1-5; the D gene is possibly TRBD1 (6 bases). Germline values: CDR1 MDHEN, CDR2 SYDVKM. V lost 6 bases and J lost 3, with 12 bases in between. CDR3 length: 14 amino acids.

This clonotype was observed a handful of times. The chain carries TRBV6-5 and TRBJ2-3; D unresolved. CDR1 is MNHEY and CDR2 is SVGAGI in the germline V gene. Trimming removed 4 bases at V and 4 bases at J, with 12 bases between. This CDR3 spans 14 amino acids. The CDR3 region has the DNA TGTGCCAGCAGTTTATATCTGTCATCAGATACGCAGTATTTT. As protein: CASSLYLSSDTQYF.

This clonotype was seen a handful of times. The rearrangement uses TRBV7-3 and TRBJ2-3, with 8 nucleotides matching TRBD1. Germline V lookup: CDR1 SGHTA, CDR2 FQGTGA. This CDR3 spans 14 amino acids. V lost 5 bases, J lost 5 bases, and 6 bases stayed unmatched. CDR3 sequence (DNA): TGTGCCAGCAGCCCCGGGACAGGCGTAGATACGCAGTATTTT. Translated, it gives CASSPGTGVDTQYF. The variable domain in full, completed from reference TRBV7-3 and TRBJ2-3, reads GAGVSQTPSNKVTEKGKYVELRCDPISGHTALYWYRQSLGQGPEFLIYFQGTGAADDSGLPNDRFFAVRPEGSVSTLKIQRTERGDSAVYLCASSPGTGVDTQYFGPGTRLTVL.

The gene calls are TRBV6-1 and TRBJ1-4; D unclear. Deletions cut 1 base from V and 7 bases from J, with 13 bases between. Germline lookup yields CDR1 MNHNS and CDR2 SASEGT. The CDR3 sequence is 15 residues long. The CDR3 loop is CASSEVVALAEKLFF. CDR3 DNA: TGTGCCAGCAGTGAAGTCGTGGCGCTGGCTGAAAAACTGTTTTTT.

This clonotype was seen only a few times. This chain joins TRBV6-5 and TRBJ2-3; D perhaps matches TRBD2 (6 bases). The CDR3 has 13 residues. The V end was cut by 8 bases, the J end by 6 bases, with 15 bases between. From germline, CDR1 is MNHEY and CDR2 SVGAGI. The CDR3 DNA reads as TGTGCCAGCTCTTACCCTGGGGGGGATACGCAGTATTTT. Protein: CASSYPGGDTQYF.

The table lists this clonotype with many counts. The V call is TRBV7-9, the J call TRBJ2-7, with D unclear. The CDR3 runs 12 residues. Germline V gene data show CDR1 as SEHNR and CDR2 as FQNEAQ (reference sequence). V lost 5 bases and J 4 bases, leaving 9 bases between the germline ends. CDR3 protein: CASSPVRYEQYF. The CDR3 DNA reads TGTGCCAGCAGCCCCGTGAGGTACGAGCAGTACTTC. The full variable domain, its missing parts supplied by reference TRBV7-9 and TRBJ2-7, is DTGVSQNPRHKITKRGQNVTFRCDPISEHNRLYWYRQTLGQGPEFLTYFQNEAQLEKSRLLSDRFSAERPKGSFSTLEIQRTEQGDSAMYLCASSPVRYEQYFGPGTRLTVT.

This clonotype occurred a few times. The V and J genes are TRBV28 and TRBJ2-7; D tentatively fits TRBD1 or TRBD2 (5 bases each). The CDR3 covers 14 residues. With 6 bases removed from V and 6 bases from J, the gap between germline ends came to 18 bases. Germline V lookup: CDR1 MDHEN, CDR2 SYDVKM. CDR3 region: CASSLGEIWGEQYF. The DNA for the CDR3 is TGTGCCAGCAGCTTAGGGGAGATCTGGGGCGAGCAGTACTTC.

This clonotype showed up many times. V gene TRBV15 combines with J gene TRBJ2-2, with D tentatively TRBD1 (6 bases). The germline gives CDR1 LNHNV, CDR2 YYDKDF (reference sequence). This CDR3 has 15 amino acids. V dropped 0 bases and J dropped 7 bases, with 12 bases sitting between them. The CDR3 region has the DNA TGTGCCACCAGCAGAGACGGACCCAGGGGCGGGGAGCTGTTTTTT. As protein: CATSRDGPRGGELFF.

This clonotype came up many times. This chain uses TRBV6-1 with TRBJ2-1; 10 bases match TRBD2. Germline V gives CDR1 MNHNS, CDR2 SASEGT. V was clipped by 6 bases and J by 1 base; unmatched bases: 6. This CDR3 comprises 16 residues. CDR3 sequence reads: CASRPVAGGSYNEQFF. As DNA, the CDR3 is TGTGCCAGCAGACCCGTAGCGGGGGGATCCTACAATGAGCAGTTCTTC.

This clonotype was counted a few times. V is TRBV6-2 or TRBV6-3 and J is TRBJ1-1; D might be TRBD1 (5 bases). The CDR3 consists of 15 residues. Trimming took off 1 base at V and 4 bases at J, with 13 bases between the two ends. Germline V gives CDR1 MNHEY, CDR2 SVGEGT. In DNA, the CDR3 is TGTGCCAGCAGTTACTGGGGGACCTTGATCACTGAAGCTTTCTTT. Translated: CASSYWGTLITEAFF.

In this sample, this clonotype turned up a few times. This rearrangement joins TRBV3-1 to TRBJ2-4, with D unclear. Trimming took off 2 bases at V and 0 bases at J, with 14 bases between the two ends. The CDR3 length is 17 residues. The germline CDR1 and CDR2 sequences are LGHDT and YNNKEL (reference sequence). CDR3 bases: TGTGCCAGCAGCCAATCGGTTCATTCCCGAGCCAAAAACATTCAGTACTTC. Its protein product is CASSQSVHSRAKNIQYF.

J is TRBJ2-1 and V is TRBV12-3 or TRBV12-4; TRBD1 agrees at 10 bases. V shed 3 bases, J shed 7 bases, and the junction held 9 bases outside the gene matches. The CDR3 contains 16 residues. Here the CDR3 reads CASSLTGGARGNEQFF. CDR3 sequence (DNA): TGTGCCAGCAGTTTGACAGGGGGCGCGAGGGGAAATGAGCAGTTCTTC.

This clonotype showed up many times. V usage is TRBV9 and J usage is TRBJ2-2, with D perhaps given as TRBD1 or TRBD2 (5 bases each). The length of the CDR3 is 15 residues. Looked up from germline, CDR1 is SGDLS and CDR2 is YYNGEE. The V and J ends lost 2 bases and 4 bases respectively, with 12 bases between them. CDR3 loop: CASSVEGPGTGELFF. As DNA, the CDR3 is TGTGCCAGCAGCGTCGAGGGGCCGGGCACCGGGGAGCTGTTTTTT.

This clonotype appeared a few times. The CDR3 is CASSRNSGRRDTQYF. Written as DNA, the CDR3 is TGTGCCAGCAGCAGAAATAGCGGGAGAAGGGATACGCAGTATTTT. V gene TRBV7-2 combines with J gene TRBJ2-3, with 9 bases lining up with TRBD2. J lost 6 bases, V lost 5 bases, and 9 bases had no gene match. The CDR3 loop spans 15 amino acids. Germline loops: CDR1 SGHTA, CDR2 FQGNSA.

The chain has TRBV10-3 and TRBJ1-1; D not certain. Trimming removed 0 bases from V and 1 base from J, with 12 bases in between. CDR1 ENHRY and CDR2 SYGVKD come from the germline V gene. There are 16 residues in the CDR3. The CDR3 spells CAISESGFSANTEAFF. The CDR3 DNA reads as TGTGCCATCAGTGAGTCAGGCTTCTCGGCGAACACTGAAGCTTTCTTT.

This clonotype has only a few counts. The chain uses TRBV12-3 or TRBV12-4 and TRBJ2-1; D perhaps matches TRBD1 (6 bases). The ends were cut back, 7 bases at V and 5 bases at J, with 24 bases in the middle. The CDR3 has 17 residues. For the CDR3, the DNA is TGTGCCAGCATCTCCTCCCATCTAAGACAGGCCAACAATGAGCAGTTCTTC. Its translation: CASISSHLRQANNEQFF.